This T cell receptor (beta chain) was obtained from a study of blood T cell repertoires in COVID-19. Study-level information: Italy, Spain and the United States were the sources of the convalescent and acute COVID-19 samples.

Losses at the gene ends were 0 bases for V and 4 bases for J; bases not matched to a gene: 2. CDR3 length: 15 residues. Germline V CDR1 and CDR2: ENHRY, SYGVKD. Only in-frame clones appear in the TCRdb table, and some are missing; sequencing was by immunoSEQ multiplex PCR. The sample lists 60,000 to 100,000 clones, about 87% occurring once. The J gene is TRBJ1-4, the V gene TRBV10-3; 7 bases fit TRBD1. This clonotype was obtained from a man in his forties or fifties with active COVID-19. What was sequenced was peripheral blood. Here the CDR3 DNA reads TGTGCCATCAGTGAGTCGGGGACAGTTAATGAAAAACTGTTTTTT. Its translation is CAISESGTVNEKLFF.